The 27 T cell receptor beta chains below were found in one sample sequenced in a study of cytomegalovirus exposure and HLA in healthy donors. It was with 60 Vbeta and 13 Jbeta primers that the PCR ran. The assay was immunoSEQ multiplex PCR, and TCRdb's table has in-frame clones only and misses some. The sample lists 200,000 or so clones, 65% to 85% occurring once. Sequencing was carried out using PBMCs. The source of these receptors is a man aged 50-59 years in good health and CMV-seronegative.

This chain connects TRBV5-4 to TRBJ2-2; a possible D gene is TRBD2 (5 bases). The CDR3 has 14 amino acids. Germline V gene data show CDR1 as SGHNT and CDR2 as YYREEE (reference sequence). V lost 2 bases and J lost 7, with 12 bases in between. For the CDR3, the DNA is TGTGCCAGCAGCTTAGGACTGGCCGGCGGGGAGCTGTTTTTT. Its protein product is CASSLGLAGGELFF.

The rearrangement joins TRBV4-1 to TRBJ1-3; D is undetermined. Per the germline V gene, CDR1 is MGHRA and CDR2 is YSYEKL. The CDR3 runs 15 residues. Trimming stripped 0 bases from V and 0 bases from J, with 6 bases between. This CDR3 is CASSQERVSGNTIYF. The CDR3, as DNA: TGCGCCAGCAGCCAAGAACGGGTCTCTGGAAACACCATATATTTT.

The chain joins TRBV28 to TRBJ2-4; 7 bases agree with TRBD1. The trim removed 2 bases at V and 3 bases at J, leaving 1 base unmatched. This CDR3 is 14 amino acids long. Per the germline V gene, CDR1 is MDHEN and CDR2 is SYDVKM. The CDR3 coding sequence is TGTGCCAGCAGTTTACGACAGGGCAAAAACATTCAGTACTTC. Amino acid sequence: CASSLRQGKNIQYF.

Only a few counts were recorded for this clone. The chain employs TRBV7-6 and TRBJ2-2; the match to TRBD2 covers 9 bases. With V trimmed by 5 bases and J by 5 bases, 9 bases remained unmatched. Germline V gives CDR1 SGHVS, CDR2 FNYEAQ. This CDR3 spans 16 amino acids. As DNA, the CDR3 is TGTGCCAGCAGCCTAGAAGGGACTAGCCTGACCGGGGAGCTGTTTTTT. Translation gives CASSLEGTSLTGELFF.

V gene TRBV5-1 combines with J gene TRBJ2-3, with 8 bases fitting TRBD2. Germline V gene data show CDR1 as SGHRS and CDR2 as YFSETQ. V was pared by 1 base and J by 4 bases, with 5 bases of the junction left unmatched. The CDR3 contains 15 residues. CDR3 region: CASSLSGGGPDTQYF. CDR3 sequence (DNA): TGCGCCAGCAGCTTGTCGGGGGGGGGACCAGATACGCAGTATTTT.

V usage is TRBV6-5 and J usage is TRBJ2-7; D perhaps matches TRBD2 (5 bases). Trimming shortened V by 5 bases and J by 3 bases, and 14 bases separated the two germline ends. Germline lookup yields CDR1 MNHEY and CDR2 SVGAGI. This CDR3 has 14 residues. Here the CDR3 reads CASSDAGEGYEQYF. CDR3 nucleotides: TGTGCCAGCAGTGATGCTGGAGAGGGCTACGAGCAGTACTTC.

V and J are TRBV5-4 and TRBJ1-1, with a weak D call TRBD1 (6 bases). This CDR3 region has 13 residues. Germline CDR1 is SGHNT and CDR2 is YYREEE (reference sequence). CDR3 sequence (DNA): TGTGCGACCCTGGAACAGGGGAACACTGAAGCTTTCTTT. This sequence encodes CATLEQGNTEAFF.

The genes are TRBV28 and TRBJ1-2; a weak D match, TRBD1 (5 bases). The ends were cut back, 4 bases at V and 5 bases at J, with 11 bases in the middle. CDR1 MDHEN and CDR2 SYDVKM come from the germline V gene. This CDR3 comprises 13 residues. CDR3 in DNA: TGTGCCAGCAGTTCACCGGGACTGTATGGCTACACCTTC. This encodes CASSSPGLYGYTF.

A few counts support this clone. V gene TRBV15 combines with J gene TRBJ2-5; no definite D call. The DNA end lines up better with TRBJ2-7; the J call may be wrong. CDR3 length: 16 residues. CDR1 and CDR2 from the germline V gene are LNHNV and YYDKDF (reference sequence). The CDR3 DNA reads TGTGCCACCAGCAGAGAGCGTGGTTCGTCCTCCTACGAGCAGTACTTC. This gives the protein CATSRERGSSSYEQYF.

The chain combines TRBV6-1 with TRBJ2-5; 8 nucleotides match TRBD1. The J call may be mistaken, given a closer DNA end match to TRBJ2-7. This CDR3 region has 14 residues. Germline-derived CDR1 and CDR2 are MNHNS and SASEGT. DNA for the CDR3: TGTGCCAGCAGTGGGACAGGGAATTCCTACGAGCAGTACTTC. Its translation: CASSGTGNSYEQYF.

The chain recombines TRBV27 with TRBJ2-5, with TRBD2 matching 7 bases. Germline V gene lookup returns CDR1 MNHEY and CDR2 SMNVEV (reference sequence). Trimming at V came to 5 bases and at J to 2 bases, leaving 8 bases not matched to a gene. The CDR3 length is 15 residues. The CDR3 region is CASSASSSGQETQYF. In DNA, the CDR3 is TGTGCCAGCAGTGCTTCGTCTAGCGGACAAGAGACCCAGTACTTC.

As DNA, the CDR3 is TGTGCCAGCGAGACAGCTGGTAGTCCAGATACGCAGTATTTT. This gives the protein CASETAGSPDTQYF. J is TRBJ2-3 and V is TRBV18, with D perhaps TRBD1 (5 bases). The CDR3 is 14 amino acids. Germline values: CDR1 KGHSH, CDR2 LQKENI. V dropped 8 bases and J dropped 4 bases, with 16 bases sitting between them.

In regard to this clone: At one of its ends the junction is not consistent with the germline gene, which may arise from a read error. V usage is TRBV30 and J usage is TRBJ2-1; maybe TRBD2 (6 bases). In germline, CDR1 is GTSNPN, CDR2 SVGIG (reference sequence). The CDR3 spans 10 residues. The CDR3 nucleotides are TGTGCCTGGAAACCGCGGGGTATCGTCTTC. Encoded protein: CAWKPRGIVF. Supplemented by reference TRBV30 and TRBJ2-1, the full variable domain reads SQTIHQWPATLVQPVGSPLSLECTVEGTSNPNLYWYRQAAGRGLQLLFYSVGIGQISSEVPQNLSASRPQDRQFILSSKKLLLSDSGFYLCAWKPRGIVFGPGTRLTVL.

This clone was detected a few times. The chain joins TRBV27 to TRBJ1-1, with TRBD1 matching 8 bases. CDR3 size: 13 residues. From germline, CDR1 is MNHEY and CDR2 SMNVEV (reference sequence). Trimming removed 7 bases from V and 5 bases from J; junction bases left unmatched: 6. The CDR3 sequence is CASKDRVRTEAFF. The CDR3, as DNA: TGTGCCAGCAAGGACAGGGTCCGGACTGAAGCTTTCTTT.

This chain uses TRBV28 with TRBJ2-1; the match to TRBD2 covers 14 bases. The V gene end was trimmed by 6 bases and the J gene end by 4 bases; junction bases not matched to a gene: 8. This CDR3 spans 17 amino acids. Germline-derived CDR1 and CDR2 are MDHEN and SYDVKM. CDR3 in DNA: TGTGCCAGCAGAAGACACAGACTAGCGGGAGGGTACAATGAGCAGTTCTTC. Residues: CASRRHRLAGGYNEQFF.

In its sample, this clone was seen once. The V gene is TRBV7-9, the J gene TRBJ2-1; 11 bases align to TRBD2. V dropped 10 bases and J dropped 4; count of bases not matched to a gene: 6. CDR3 size: 14 residues. The germline CDR1 and CDR2 sequences are SEHNR and FQNEAQ (reference sequence). CDR3 bases: TGTGCCACCTCTGGACTAGCGGGTTACAATGAGCAGTTCTTC. Encoded protein: CATSGLAGYNEQFF. Using reference TRBV7-9 and TRBJ2-1 for the parts outside the CDR3, the full variable domain is DTGVSQNPRHKITKRGQNVTFRCDPISEHNRLYWYRQTLGQGPEFLTYFQNEAQLEKSRLLSDRFSAERPKGSFSTLEIQRTEQGDSAMYLCATSGLAGYNEQFFGPGTRLTVL.

This chain uses TRBV28 with TRBJ2-1; 9 nucleotides match TRBD1. The V gene's germline CDR1 is MDHEN and CDR2 SYDVKM. The CDR3 totals 15 residues. V lost 5 bases and J lost 9; bases outside the gene matches: 11. In DNA form, the CDR3 reads TGTGCCAGCAGTCCGGGGACAGGGAAGGTGGGTGAGCAGTTCTTC. Translating gives CASSPGTGKVGEQFF.

The chain is built from TRBV19 and TRBJ2-2; a possible D gene is TRBD2 (5 bases). Germline V gives CDR1 LNHDA, CDR2 SQIVND (reference sequence). This CDR3 region has 16 residues. Trimming took off 5 bases at V and 3 bases at J, with 16 bases between the two ends. CDR3: CASSGGRRGHTGELFF. Here the CDR3 DNA reads TGTGCCAGTAGTGGAGGCAGGAGAGGGCACACCGGGGAGCTGTTTTTT.

The chain employs TRBV5-1 and TRBJ2-1, with TRBD1 as a possible D gene (6 bases). V lost 4 bases to trimming and J lost 7 bases, with 12 bases between them. Germline CDR1 SGHRS, CDR2 YFSETQ. The CDR3 contains 13 residues. CDR3 in amino acids: CASSKDRGNEQFF. CDR3 sequence (DNA): TGCGCCAGCAGCAAGGACAGAGGGAATGAGCAGTTCTTC. The full variable domain, completed using reference TRBV5-1 and TRBJ2-1, is KAGVTQTPRYLIKTRGQQVTLSCSPISGHRSVSWYQQTPGQGLQFLFEYFSETQRNKGNFPGRFSGRQFSNSRSEMNVSTLELGDSALYLCASSKDRGNEQFFGPGTRLTVL.

Only a few counts were recorded for this clone. This chain joins TRBV5-1 and TRBJ1-5; 7 positions match TRBD1. CDR1 and CDR2 (germline): SGHRS, YFSETQ. V was pared by 4 bases and J by 0 bases, with 4 bases of the junction left unmatched. This CDR3 is built from 15 residues. The CDR3 loop is CASSPRTGSNQPQHF. In DNA, the CDR3 is TGCGCCAGCAGCCCCCGGACAGGTAGCAATCAGCCCCAGCATTTT.

This rearrangement joins TRBV30 to TRBJ2-1, with D possibly being TRBD1 (5 bases). Deletions cut 4 bases from V and 8 bases from J, with 6 bases between. CDR3 length: 10 amino acids. From germline, CDR1 is GTSNPN and CDR2 SVGIG (reference sequence). CDR3 nucleotides: TGTGCCTGGAAACAGGATGAGCAGTTCTTC. This sequence encodes CAWKQDEQFF.

The chain carries TRBV7-3 and TRBJ2-2; tentative D call: TRBD2 (5 bases). The CDR3 extends over 14 amino acids. Germline V CDR1 and CDR2: SGHTA, FQGTGA. V lost 5 bases and J lost 5, with 12 bases in between. The CDR3 here is CASSPNGVTGELFF. For the CDR3, the DNA is TGTGCCAGCAGCCCTAACGGGGTTACCGGGGAGCTGTTTTTT.

This clone has only a few counts. V and J are TRBV9 and TRBJ2-1; TRBD2 is a possible D gene (6 bases). Germline CDR1 reads SGDLS; CDR2 reads YYNGEE. The CDR3 consists of 13 residues. V was cut by 4 bases and J by 10 bases, with 15 bases left in between. The CDR3 is CASSSGLPGEQFF. CDR3 nucleotides: TGTGCCAGCAGCTCGGGACTGCCAGGGGAGCAGTTCTTC.

The rearrangement joins TRBV19 to TRBJ2-1, with 9 bases identical to TRBD2. The V segment lost 3 bases and the J segment 8 bases; nucleotides outside the gene matches: 5. This CDR3 has 14 amino acids. The germline V gene has CDR1 LNHDA and CDR2 SQIVND (reference sequence). The chain's CDR3 is CASSISGSFDEQFF. The CDR3 bases are TGTGCCAGTAGTATTAGCGGGAGCTTCGATGAGCAGTTCTTC. The variable domain in full, with the rest retrieved from reference TRBV19 and TRBJ2-1, is DGGITQSPKYLFRKEGQNVTLSCEQNLNHDAMYWYRQDPGQGLRLIYYSQIVNDFQKGDIAEGYSVSREKKESFPLTVTSAQKNPTAFYLCASSISGSFDEQFFGPGTRLTVL.

To note about this clone: One end of the junction is discordant with germline, which a read error may explain. The V and J genes are TRBV28 and TRBJ1-1; maybe TRBD1 (6 bases). The germline gives CDR1 MDHEN, CDR2 SYDVKM. This CDR3 comprises 12 residues. Here the CDR3 reads CASSSGVIEGFF. DNA for the CDR3: TGTGCCAGCAGTTCAGGGGTAATTGAAGGTTTCTTT.

The chain recombines TRBV27 with TRBJ2-7, with 7 bases matching TRBD1. V gave up 5 bases and J gave up 3 bases; unmatched junction bases: 10. Germline V gene data show CDR1 as MNHEY and CDR2 as SMNVEV (reference sequence). This CDR3 is 15 amino acids long. Written as DNA, the CDR3 is TGTGCCAGCAGTCCGCTCCGGGACAGCTACTACGAGCAGTACTTC. Its translation is CASSPLRDSYYEQYF.

The chain carries TRBV5-1 and TRBJ1-4, with a weak D call TRBD1 (6 bases). The V end was cut by 4 bases, the J end by 5 bases, with 15 bases between. Germline lookup yields CDR1 SGHRS and CDR2 YFSETQ. The CDR3 is 15 residues long. CDR3 protein: CASSLGRGRNEKLFF. CDR3 nucleotide sequence: TGCGCCAGCAGCCTGGGGCGGGGGCGCAATGAAAAACTGTTTTTT.